The clone carrying this TCR beta chain has more than one count but fewer than ten. The antigen is undetermined. This specimen comes from a study of response to subunit inactivated influenza vaccine. The CDR3 contains 15 residues. Looked up from germline, CDR1 is SGHVS and CDR2 is FQNEAQ. Trimming stripped 7 bases from V and 2 bases from J, with 15 bases between. Using its own MiXCR run on the RT-PCR reads, TCRdb lists one record per CDR3 protein. In the table there are roughly 570,000 distinct CDR3 sequences, 14% of which are singletons. Points from the study as a whole: Authors suggested seasonal influenza vaccinations each recruit few new T cells.

The TCR comes from a man aged 50 to 60 who received an inactivated influenza vaccine. Specimen: PBMCs from blood, collected 11 to 12 days after vaccination. The chain employs TRBV7-8 and TRBJ2-4; D ambiguous. The CDR3 protein is CASTASEKTKNIQYF. CDR3 coding DNA: TGTGCCAGCACGGCGTCGGAAAAAACCAAAAACATTCAGTACTTC.